This T cell receptor beta chain is from a study of response to subunit inactivated influenza vaccine. TCRdb reprocessed the RT-PCR reads via MiXCR and lists one record per CDR3 protein. The repertoire holds 150,000 to 200,000 distinct CDR3 sequences, with 9.5% to 15% as singletons. The V gene's germline CDR1 is SGHDN and CDR2 FVKESK. The V segment lost 0 bases and the J segment 0 bases; nucleotides outside the gene matches: 9. CDR3 length equals 19 residues. These data also featured in a second study, about T cells expressing NK-cell markers. Per that paper: Researchers built TCR beta cDNA using 5'RACE template switching with UMIs.

The chain has TRBV14 and TRBJ2-4; 9 positions agree with TRBD2. Sequenced here: CD8+ T cells sorted from PBMCs, sampled roughly 13 days after vaccination. This clonotype originated in a man in his fifties or sixties who received an inactivated influenza vaccine. The CDR3 sequence is CASSQDPVSGGLAKNIQYF. The CDR3 DNA reads TGTGCCAGCAGCCAAGATCCGGTTAGCGGGGGTTTAGCCAAAAACATTCAGTACTTC.